The 24 T cell receptor beta chains given below trace back to one sample, sequenced in a study of T cells in Graves' hyperthyroidism and ophthalmopathy. Using RNA transcripts as the source, TCR beta CDR3 regions were amplified. HTBI primers were employed in a first-round RT-PCR of the TCR CDR3. Each CDR3 protein is one row after TCRdb ran MiXCR on the multiplex PCR reads. The repertoire holds about 500,000 distinct CDR3 sequences, with roughly 15% as singletons. The sample was blood. The receptors originated from a woman between 18 and 29 years old with Graves' ophthalmopathy.

CDR3 loop: CASSELDSGNSPLHF. As DNA, the CDR3 is TGTGCCAGCAGTGAACTGGACAGTGGGAATTCACCCCTCCACTTT. This chain joins TRBV6-1 and TRBJ1-6; D perhaps matches TRBD1 (6 bases). CDR3 size: 15 residues. Per germline, CDR1 MNHNS and CDR2 SASEGT. The V end was cut by 2 bases, the J end by 7 bases, with 12 bases between.

V and J are TRBV20-1 and TRBJ2-1; 11 bases are a match to TRBD1. The germline gives CDR1 DFQATT, CDR2 SNEGSKA (reference sequence). With 5 bases clipped from V and 3 bases from J, the junction kept 3 bases outside the gene matches. CDR3 length equals 14 residues. The CDR3 loop is CSAWTGGHYNEQFF. The CDR3 bases are TGCAGTGCTTGGACAGGGGGCCACTACAATGAGCAGTTCTTC.

The V and J genes are TRBV7-2 and TRBJ1-5; 7 nucleotides agree with TRBD1. The V gene's germline CDR1 is SGHTA and CDR2 FQGNSA. V trimming: 5 bases; J trimming: 4 bases; junction bases outside the gene matches: 5. The CDR3 has 14 amino acids. The CDR3 DNA sequence: TGTGCCAGCAGCCAAATGGGACAGAATCAGCCCCAGCATTTT. Translated: CASSQMGQNQPQHF.

This clonotype was picked up many times. The chain is built from TRBV12-3 or TRBV12-4 and TRBJ2-5; 10 bases are a match to TRBD2. This CDR3 is built from 14 residues. The ends lost 3 bases at V and 3 bases at J; junction bases unmatched: 1. This chain's CDR3 is CASSFSGGKETQYF. The CDR3 bases are TGTGCCAGCAGTTTTAGCGGGGGGAAAGAGACCCAGTACTTC.

There are many counts of this clonotype. The chain is built from TRBV12-3 or TRBV12-4 and TRBJ1-4; D not resolved. V was trimmed by 5 bases and J by 3 bases, leaving 19 bases between them. The CDR3 has 17 amino acids. Written as DNA, the CDR3 is TGTGCCAGCAGTGACGGAGGTGGTTTGGGGTCTAATGAAAAACTGTTTTTT. As protein: CASSDGGGLGSNEKLFF.

A few counts support this clonotype. The V gene is TRBV19, the J gene TRBJ1-6, with D unresolved. The CDR3 contains 13 residues. Germline V lookup: CDR1 LNHDA, CDR2 SQIVND (reference sequence). Trimming cost V 6 bases and J 5 bases, with 8 bases left between them. The CDR3 spells CASRGKNNSPLHF. In nucleotides, the CDR3 is TGTGCCAGTAGGGGCAAAAATAATTCACCCCTCCACTTT. The whole variable domain, remainder taken from reference TRBV19 and TRBJ1-6, is DGGITQSPKYLFRKEGQNVTLSCEQNLNHDAMYWYRQDPGQGLRLIYYSQIVNDFQKGDIAEGYSVSREKKESFPLTVTSAQKNPTAFYLCASRGKNNSPLHFGNGTRLTVT.

V is TRBV6-2 or TRBV6-3 and J is TRBJ1-4, with no clear D. The CDR3 covers 13 residues. Trimming shortened V by 6 bases and J by 7 bases, and 12 bases separated the two germline ends. The V gene's germline CDR1 is MNHEY and CDR2 SVGEGT. CDR3 DNA sequence: TGTGCCAGCAGCCTTAGGGCACTTGAAAAACTGTTTTTT. Translating gives CASSLRALEKLFF.

This clonotype was seen only a few times. The chain recombines TRBV20-1 with TRBJ1-1, with D possibly TRBD1 on 5 matching bases. Germline-derived CDR1 and CDR2 are DFQATT and SNEGSKA (reference sequence). The V end lost 5 bases, the J end lost 4 bases, and 14 bases lay between the germline ends. This CDR3 region has 13 residues. CDR3 sequence reads: CSAAGLGLTEAFF. DNA for the CDR3: TGCAGTGCTGCGGGGCTGGGGCTCACTGAAGCTTTCTTT.

The rearrangement uses TRBV5-1 and TRBJ2-1; D may be TRBD1 or TRBD2 (6 bases each). V shed 1 base and J shed 4 bases, with 15 bases lying between them. Germline V gene data show CDR1 as SGHRS and CDR2 as YFSETQ. There are 16 residues in the CDR3. CDR3 bases: TGCGCCAGCAGCTTGATGGGTGGGGGGCGGTACAATGAGCAGTTCTTC. Protein sequence: CASSLMGGGRYNEQFF.

At least ten counts were recorded for this clonotype. The V and J genes are TRBV30 and TRBJ1-5, with D possibly matching TRBD1 (5 bases). The germline CDR1 and CDR2 sequences are GTSNPN and SVGIG (reference sequence). This CDR3 region has 15 residues. V was pared by 2 bases and J by 6 bases, with 17 bases between. The CDR3 DNA follows: TGTGCCTGGAGTATCGCCACCCCCGGGGGTCAGCCCCAGCATTTT. It is translated as CAWSIATPGGQPQHF.

This clonotype appeared many times. In DNA form, the CDR3 reads TGTGCCTTTGCGCCTGAGGGGTTTGGCTACACCTTC. It translates to CAFAPEGFGYTF. The chain carries TRBV30 and TRBJ1-2, with D maybe TRBD1 (5 bases). The CDR3 sequence is 12 residues long. CDR1 GTSNPN and CDR2 SVGIG come from the germline V gene (reference sequence). V gave up 7 bases and J gave up 7 bases, with 16 bases separating them.

Many counts were recorded for this clonotype. The chain couples TRBV7-9 to TRBJ2-7; D unresolved. There are 13 residues in the CDR3. Looked up from germline, CDR1 is SEHNR and CDR2 is FQNEAQ (reference sequence). Trimming took 1 base from V and 9 from J, leaving 13 bases between them. As DNA, the CDR3 is TGTGCCAGCAGCTTAGGGGCTGCGGACCGGCAGTACTTC. Translation: CASSLGAADRQYF.

V and J are TRBV6-4 and TRBJ1-1; D unresolved. Germline V CDR1 and CDR2: MRHNA, SNTAGT. This CDR3 contains 13 residues. V gave up 2 bases and J gave up 1 base, with 5 bases separating them. CDR3 loop: CASSDTANTEAFF. The DNA of the CDR3 is TGTGCCAGCAGTGACACTGCGAACACTGAAGCTTTCTTT.

This clonotype was seen at least ten times. CDR3: CASSPFLNTGELFF. For the CDR3, the DNA is TGTGCCAGCAGTCCTTTTTTGAACACCGGGGAGCTGTTTTTT. The V and J genes are TRBV7-8 and TRBJ2-2; D remains unclear. This CDR3 has 14 residues. Germline V lookup: CDR1 SGHVS, CDR2 FQNEAQ. V gave up 6 bases and J gave up 1 base, with 9 bases separating them.

This clonotype was seen a few times. The rearrangement links TRBV5-5 to TRBJ1-6; possible D gene TRBD1, 6 bases. Trimming took 4 bases from V and 5 from J, leaving 16 bases between them. This CDR3 has 16 amino acids. Germline-derived CDR1 and CDR2 are SGHKS and YYEKEE (reference sequence). The CDR3 DNA is TGTGCCAGCAGCCTCTCACCGGGACAAAATAATTCACCCCTCCACTTT. As protein: CASSLSPGQNNSPLHF.

The chain couples TRBV4-1 to TRBJ2-3; TRBD2 might be the D (5 bases). CDR1 and CDR2 from the germline V gene are MGHRA and YSYEKL. This CDR3 comprises 16 residues. The V and J ends lost 4 bases and 0 bases respectively, with 14 bases between them. The CDR3 coding sequence is TGCGCCAGCAGCCTTCGGGATGGGTGGAGCACAGATACGCAGTATTTT. Encoded protein: CASSLRDGWSTDTQYF.

In its sample, this clonotype was seen many times. This chain connects TRBV5-6 to TRBJ2-7; D tentatively fits TRBD1 or TRBD2 (5 bases each). Germline V gene lookup returns CDR1 SGHDT and CDR2 YYEEEE. The CDR3 loop spans 14 amino acids. The V and J ends lost 2 bases and 3 bases respectively, with 12 bases between them. In DNA, the CDR3 is TGTGCCAGCAGCTTCTACCGGGACGACTACGAGCAGTACTTC. Translated: CASSFYRDDYEQYF.

This clonotype was observed a few times. This chain joins TRBV4-2 and TRBJ2-1, with D possibly TRBD2 on 6 matching bases. Trimming took off 0 bases at V and 3 bases at J, with 24 bases between the two ends. CDR1 is LGHNA, CDR2 YNFKEQ, per germline. This CDR3 is 20 amino acids long. The CDR3 nucleotides are TGTGCCAGCAGCCAAGATTCTCGGGGGTACCCCGTTTTAGGCTACAATGAGCAGTTCTTC. Translation: CASSQDSRGYPVLGYNEQFF.

The rearrangement links TRBV3-1 to TRBJ1-1, with TRBD1 matching over 8 bases. Per the germline V gene, CDR1 is LGHDT and CDR2 is YNNKEL (reference sequence). Trimming at V came to 2 bases and at J to 4 bases, leaving 3 bases not matched to a gene. The CDR3 loop spans 14 amino acids. CDR3 in amino acids: CASSQRRGLTEAFF. The CDR3 DNA reads TGTGCCAGCAGCCAACGCAGGGGGCTCACTGAAGCTTTCTTT.

This clonotype was seen repeatedly, ten times or more. This chain joins TRBV27 and TRBJ1-2, with TRBD1 matching over 9 bases. CDR1 and CDR2 from the germline V gene are MNHEY and SMNVEV (reference sequence). This CDR3 region has 13 residues. The V gene end was trimmed by 4 bases and the J gene end by 6 bases; junction bases not matched to a gene: 3. CDR3 coding DNA: TGTGCCAGCAGTTACAGGGGGCTAAATGGCTACACCTTC. Protein sequence: CASSYRGLNGYTF.

The gene calls are TRBV20-1 and TRBJ1-2; no clear D gene. The CDR3 sequence is 12 residues long. Trimming took 7 bases from V and 8 from J, leaving 17 bases between them. The germline CDR1 and CDR2 sequences are DFQATT and SNEGSKA (reference sequence). The CDR3: CSVDGGSRGYTF. DNA of the CDR3: TGCAGTGTCGACGGAGGAAGTAGAGGCTACACCTTC.

The J gene is TRBJ1-2, the V gene TRBV10-3; D unresolved. CDR1 ENHRY and CDR2 SYGVKD come from the germline V gene. The CDR3 is made up of 14 amino acids. With 6 bases removed from V and 4 bases from J, the gap between germline ends came to 15 bases. The CDR3 sequence: CAISIGPEGYGYTF. The CDR3 DNA reads TGTGCCATCAGCATAGGCCCAGAAGGCTATGGCTACACCTTC.

This clonotype appeared many times. The chain recombines TRBV6-2 or TRBV6-3 with TRBJ2-3; 14 nucleotides match TRBD2. The CDR3 is 18 residues long. Losses at the gene ends were 6 bases for V and 2 bases for J; bases not matched to a gene: 10. CDR1 is MNHEY, CDR2 SVGEGT, per germline. CDR3: CASRDGTSGRWSTDTQYF. The CDR3 coding sequence is TGTGCCAGCAGAGACGGGACTAGCGGGAGATGGTCCACAGATACGCAGTATTTT.

This clonotype was observed at least ten times. The V and J genes are TRBV6-1 and TRBJ2-1, with TRBD2 identical over 13 bases. This CDR3 has 16 residues. Trimming removed 10 bases from V and 3 bases from J; junction bases left unmatched: 9. The germline gives CDR1 MNHNS, CDR2 SASEGT. This chain's CDR3 is CATRPGLAGFYNEQFF. CDR3 sequence (DNA): TGTGCCACCCGACCGGGACTAGCGGGATTCTACAATGAGCAGTTCTTC.